The 16 T cell receptor beta chains in this list originate from one sample, sequenced in a study of T cells in Graves' hyperthyroidism and ophthalmopathy. The TCR beta CDR3 regions underwent amplification using RNA transcripts as the source. Using the HTBI primer set, a first-round RT-PCR was run on the TCR CDR3. TCRdb used MiXCR to reprocess the multiplex PCR reads, holding one entry per CDR3 protein. The data show more than 500,000 distinct CDR3 sequences, around 15% seen once. The source material was blood. Receptor source: a middle-aged woman with Graves' hyperthyroidism.

This clonotype showed up just a few times. The chain joins TRBV7-3 to TRBJ2-5; a weak D match, TRBD1 (6 bases). V dropped 5 bases and J dropped 9 bases, with 16 bases sitting between them. The germline V gene encodes CDR1 SGHTA and CDR2 FQGTGA. This CDR3 contains 13 residues. CDR3 amino acids: CASSTDLQGAQYF. CDR3 nucleotide sequence: TGTGCCAGCAGCACCGACCTACAGGGAGCCCAGTACTTC.

This chain uses TRBV20-1 with TRBJ1-1, with TRBD1 matching over 7 bases. The CDR3 spans 14 residues. The germline V gene encodes CDR1 DFQATT and CDR2 SNEGSKA (reference sequence). The J segment lost 5 bases and the V segment lost 1 base, leaving 7 bases of the junction unmatched. The CDR3 nucleotides are TGCAGTGCTAGAGTAGGTGCAGGGGGGACTGAAGCTTTCTTT. Translated: CSARVGAGGTEAFF.

This clonotype has more than one count but fewer than ten. The rearrangement uses TRBV6-2 or TRBV6-3 and TRBJ1-1; D is uncertain. Germline V gene sequence: CDR1 MNHEY, CDR2 SVGEGT. The CDR3 has 15 amino acids. V lost 2 bases and J lost 1, with 11 bases in between. CDR3 sequence reads: CASSYPYGPNTEAFF. The CDR3 bases are TGTGCCAGCAGTTACCCCTACGGGCCGAACACTGAAGCTTTCTTT.

This clonotype was observed many times. The rearrangement joins TRBV18 to TRBJ2-2, with D unresolved. CDR3 length equals 15 residues. CDR1 is KGHSH, CDR2 LQKENI, per germline. V lost 3 bases to trimming and J lost 0 bases, with 8 bases between them. Written as DNA, the CDR3 is TGTGCCAGCTCACCTCGTCACGCGAACACCGGGGAGCTGTTTTTT. Protein: CASSPRHANTGELFF.

This chain connects TRBV19 to TRBJ1-5, with TRBD1 as a possible D gene (5 bases). The V end was cut by 0 bases, the J end by 7 bases, with 13 bases between. Germline values: CDR1 LNHDA, CDR2 SQIVND (reference sequence). This CDR3 is built from 15 residues. In DNA, the CDR3 is TGTGCCAGTAGTATAGATCCCGGGGGACGACAGCCCCAGCATTTT. It translates to CASSIDPGGRQPQHF.

This clonotype was observed a handful of times. V and J are TRBV6-1 and TRBJ2-7, with no clear D. Germline V gene sequence: CDR1 MNHNS, CDR2 SASEGT. Trimming removed 0 bases from V and 2 bases from J, with 8 bases in between. The length of the CDR3 is 14 residues. CDR3 loop: CASSEAPSTYEQYF. In DNA form, the CDR3 reads TGTGCCAGCAGTGAAGCGCCCAGCACCTACGAGCAGTACTTC.

This clonotype came up many times. The rearrangement uses TRBV9 and TRBJ2-1, with D possibly matching TRBD1 (6 bases). V shed 1 base and J shed 7 bases, with 12 bases lying between them. The CDR3 loop spans 14 amino acids. Germline V gene data show CDR1 as SGDLS and CDR2 as YYNGEE. The CDR3 sequence is CASSVIEGGNEQFF. In nucleotides, the CDR3 is TGTGCCAGCAGCGTAATAGAAGGGGGAAATGAGCAGTTCTTC. The variable domain in full, with the rest retrieved from reference TRBV9 and TRBJ2-1, is DSGVTQTPKHLITATGQRVTLRCSPRSGDLSVYWYQQSLDQGLQFLIQYYNGEERAKGNILERFSAQQFPDLHSELNLSSLELGDSALYFCASSVIEGGNEQFFGPGTRLTVL.

This clonotype was seen at least ten times. The chain uses TRBV30 and TRBJ1-3; TRBD1 is a possible D gene (5 bases). Germline V gene data show CDR1 as GTSNPN and CDR2 as SVGIG (reference sequence). Trimming removed 8 bases at V and 0 bases at J, with 14 bases between. This CDR3 has 14 residues. CDR3 amino acids: CAGGTLDSGNTIYF. The CDR3 DNA is TGTGCCGGGGGGACCCTCGACTCTGGAAACACCATATATTTT.

CDR3 amino acids: CASSPYGQGSSSYEQYF. The DNA for the CDR3 is TGTGCCAGCAGCCCCTATGGACAGGGGTCAAGCTCCTACGAGCAGTACTTC. J is TRBJ2-7 and V is TRBV7-9; 9 bases agree with TRBD1. The CDR3 spans 17 residues. V lost 5 bases to trimming and J lost 0 bases; unmatched junction nucleotides: 11. Germline loops: CDR1 SEHNR, CDR2 FQNEAQ (reference sequence).

This clonotype was recorded many times. The chain joins TRBV15 to TRBJ2-4, with D perhaps TRBD1 (6 bases). This CDR3 contains 13 residues. Trimming took 0 bases from V and 8 from J, leaving 8 bases between them. CDR1 LNHNV and CDR2 YYDKDF come from the germline V gene (reference sequence). The CDR3 spells CATSRDRGDIQYF. The CDR3 DNA reads as TGTGCCACCAGCAGAGACAGGGGCGACATTCAGTACTTC.

This clonotype was picked up many times. V gene TRBV7-8 combines with J gene TRBJ2-7, with D perhaps matching TRBD2 (5 bases). Per germline, CDR1 SGHVS and CDR2 FQNEAQ. Trimming left V 5 bases short and J 3 bases short, with 14 bases between. The CDR3 loop spans 14 amino acids. CDR3 sequence (DNA): TGTGCCAGCAGCCCGGGTCCCGGGGACTACGAGCAGTACTTC. This encodes CASSPGPGDYEQYF.

In its sample, this clonotype was seen many times. Here the CDR3 DNA reads TGTGCCAGCAGCGGCTCAGGGATGGCGTACGAGCAGTACTTC. Its protein product is CASSGSGMAYEQYF. The chain uses TRBV9 and TRBJ2-7, with D possibly TRBD1 on 5 matching bases. V lost 3 bases and J 4 bases, leaving 14 bases between the germline ends. The CDR3 is 14 residues long. Germline V CDR1 and CDR2: SGDLS, YYNGEE.

This clonotype was recorded many times. The chain carries TRBV15 and TRBJ2-1; D unclear. Trimming took 5 bases from V and 8 from J, leaving 13 bases between them. The V gene's germline CDR1 is LNHNV and CDR2 YYDKDF (reference sequence). CDR3 size: 13 residues. As DNA, the CDR3 is TGTGCCACCAGCGGAGTTTATTCGGATGAGCAGTTCTTC. Amino acids: CATSGVYSDEQFF.

Concerning this clonotype itself: A much larger clonotype is one base distant, so this may be a read error. The chain uses TRBV28 and TRBJ1-6, with 10 positions matching TRBD1. The CDR3 length is 16 residues. Looked up from germline, CDR1 is MDHEN and CDR2 is SYDVKM. Germline trimming cut 7 bases from V and 7 bases from J; bases unmatched to any gene: 10. The CDR3 region has the DNA TGTGCCAGCATTCCGAGACAGGGGGCGCAAAATTCACCCCTCCACTTT. It yields the protein CASIPRQGAQNSPLHF. Full variable domain (outside the CDR3, taken from reference TRBV28 and TRBJ1-6): DVKVTQSSRYLVKRTGEKVFLECVQDMDHENMFWYRQDPGLGLRLIYFSYDVKMKEKGDIPEGYSVSREKKERFSLILESASTNQTSMYLCASIPRQGAQNSPLHFGNGTRLTVT.

This clonotype was picked up many times. The chain joins TRBV20-1 to TRBJ1-2; TRBD1 matches 7 bases. This CDR3 has 14 residues. The germline V gene encodes CDR1 DFQATT and CDR2 SNEGSKA (reference sequence). Trimming at V came to 4 bases and at J to 4 bases, leaving 9 bases not matched to a gene. The CDR3 here is CSAIISGGSYGYTF. CDR3 bases: TGCAGTGCTATAATCTCAGGGGGATCCTATGGCTACACCTTC.

This clonotype was seen a few times. CDR3 residues: CAWSVWGVGNTIYF. CDR3 DNA sequence: TGTGCCTGGAGTGTATGGGGGGTCGGAAACACCATATATTTT. V is TRBV30 and J is TRBJ1-3; D may be TRBD1 (5 bases). The germline V gene encodes CDR1 GTSNPN and CDR2 SVGIG (reference sequence). The length of the CDR3 is 14 residues. V gave up 0 bases and J gave up 4 bases, with 10 bases separating them.